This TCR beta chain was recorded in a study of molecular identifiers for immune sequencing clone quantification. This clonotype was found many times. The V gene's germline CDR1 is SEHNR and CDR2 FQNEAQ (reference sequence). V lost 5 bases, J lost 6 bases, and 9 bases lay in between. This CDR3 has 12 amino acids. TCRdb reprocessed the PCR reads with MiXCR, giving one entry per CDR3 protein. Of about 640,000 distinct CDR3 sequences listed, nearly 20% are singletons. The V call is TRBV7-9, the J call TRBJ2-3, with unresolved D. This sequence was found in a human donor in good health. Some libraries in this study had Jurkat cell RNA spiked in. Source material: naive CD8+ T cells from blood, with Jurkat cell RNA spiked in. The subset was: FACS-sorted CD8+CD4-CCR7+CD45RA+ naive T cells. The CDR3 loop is CASSPPRDTQYF. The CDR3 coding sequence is TGTGCCAGCAGCCCTCCCAGGGATACGCAGTATTTT.